This T cell receptor beta chain was sequenced for a study of cytomegalovirus exposure and HLA in healthy donors. Study results and limitations: It was reportedly the case that the classifier diagnosed cytomegalovirus status with high specificity and sensitivity.

Assay used: immunoSEQ multiplex PCR; TCRdb lists only in-frame clones, some missing. The sample has roughly 150,000 clones, just over 90% seen once. V lost 0 bases, J lost 3 bases, and 8 bases stayed unmatched. CDR3 length: 16 amino acids. Germline lookup yields CDR1 SGHTS and CDR2 YDEGEE. Worth noting for this clone: The antigen is not known.

The sequenced sample consisted of PBMCs. The chain joins TRBV5-8 to TRBJ2-7, with 8 nucleotides matching TRBD1. The TCR comes from a man aged 18 to 29 in good health and CMV-seronegative. The CDR3 nucleotides read TGTGCCAGCAGCTTGGGTTTGCGACAGGGGTTCTACGAGCAGTACTTC. Amino acid sequence: CASSLGLRQGFYEQYF.